Given below is one T cell receptor beta chain in context. The data stem from a study of OX40 agonist ivuxolimab in advanced cancers. Study at large: The patients got ivuxolimab, which is an agonistic anti-OX40 (CD134) antibody.

Profiling relied on immunoSEQ multiplex PCR, and the TCRdb table lists in-frame clones only, not all of them. The repertoire includes tens of thousands of clones, more than 80% of them detected once, and around 4% sits in the top ten. Germline loops: CDR1 MDHEN, CDR2 SYDVKM. Trimming pared 6 bases from V and 3 bases from J, leaving 14 bases between. The CDR3 runs 14 residues. V usage is TRBV28 and J usage is TRBJ1-2; a possible D gene is TRBD1 (5 bases). The sequence came from an adult with an advanced solid tumor such as melanoma, head and neck, liver or kidney cancer. Material: CD4+ or CD8+ T cells sorted from blood, obtained in a trial of the OX40 agonist ivuxolimab. CDR3 amino acids: CASSLREFDYGYTF. CDR3 sequence (DNA): TGTGCCAGCAGCCTCAGGGAATTTGACTATGGCTACACCTTC.